Listed here is a single TCR beta chain. The antigen remains unidentified. This entry is derived from a study of cytomegalovirus exposure and HLA in healthy donors. Both 60 Vbeta primers and 13 Jbeta primers went into the PCR. Profiling relied on immunoSEQ multiplex PCR, and the TCRdb table lists in-frame clones only, not all of them. The table lists roughly 55,000 clones, around 79% of them singletons, with more than 2.5% in the top ten. Study-level points and caveats: Presence/absence analyses assumed roughly uniform sequencing depth across donors, which may not hold.

The V gene's germline CDR1 is MDHEN and CDR2 SYDVKM. V lost 2 bases, J lost 2 bases, and 10 bases stayed unmatched. The CDR3 length is 17 residues. The rearrangement uses TRBV28 and TRBJ1-2; the match to TRBD1 covers 8 bases. Sequencing was carried out using PBMCs. The clonotype comes from a female donor in good health and CMV-seronegative. Here the CDR3 reads CASSLASAGGSNYGYTF. In DNA form, the CDR3 reads TGTGCCAGCAGTTTAGCATCCGCAGGGGGCTCCAACTATGGCTACACCTTC.